These T cell receptor beta chains were read from a single sample in a study of shared clonotypes between healthy human individuals. The method was immunoSEQ multiplex PCR; TCRdb's version includes in-frame clones alone and lacks a portion of them. The repertoire holds about 2.4 million clones, with under 95% as singletons. The sequencing input was naive CD4+ T cells from PBMCs. These receptors all stem from a man younger than 35 in good health. Some clones in this sample may be carry-over from other donors' samples. The CDR3 runs from the conserved cysteine through the conserved F or W. A D gene is named only where the DNA matches it firmly. Clone size, where shown, is once, few, many, or a class for clones that have expanded.

v_gene	abundance	j_gene	len	d_gene	CDR3aa	CDR3nt
TRBV7-2	few	TRBJ1-1	13	.	CASSPGRGTEAFF	TGTGCCAGCAGCCCCGGTCGGGGGACTGAAGCTTTCTTT
TRBV5-5	.	TRBJ1-1	15	TRBD1	CASSLDIGGSWLAFF	TGTGCCAGCAGCTTGGATATAGGGGGCAGTTGGTTAGCTTTCTTT
TRBV5-4	.	TRBJ2-1	15	TRBD1	CASSLGDRNYNEQFF	TGTGCCAGCAGCTTAGGGGACAGGAACTACAATGAGCAGTTCTTC
TRBV15	.	TRBJ1-1	13	.	CATSWGGDTEAFF	TGTGCCACCAGCTGGGGGGGGGACACTGAAGCTTTCTTT
TRBV19	.	TRBJ1-4	15	.	CASSTGGRGSEKLFF	TGTGCCAGTAGTACGGGGGGCCGGGGGTCTGAAAAACTGTTTTTT
TRBV30	once	TRBJ2-3	13	.	CAWSGTDTDTQYF	TGTGCCTGGAGTGGTACAGACACAGATACGCAGTATTTT
TRBV18	.	TRBJ2-5	15	.	CASSPQVTRQETQYF	TGTGCCAGCTCACCACAGGTGACGAGACAAGAGACCCAGTACTTC
TRBV19	.	TRBJ1-5	14	.	CASSPDRLYQPQHF	TGTGCCAGTAGTCCCGACCGGTTGTATCAGCCCCAGCATTTT
TRBV5-4	.	TRBJ2-1	14	.	CASSLKTYNNEQFF	TGTGCCAGCAGCTTGAAGACATACAACAATGAGCAGTTCTTC
TRBV7-2	.	TRBJ2-1	15	.	CASSFAFSSYNEQFF	TGTGCCAGCAGCTTTGCGTTCAGCTCCTACAATGAGCAGTTCTTC
TRBV5-6	.	TRBJ2-5	15	.	CASSLDQGPQETQYF	TGTGCCAGCAGCTTGGACCAGGGGCCCCAAGAGACCCAGTACTTC
TRBV5-1	.	TRBJ1-5	15	.	CASSFEGFGNQPQHF	TGCGCCAGCAGCTTTGAGGGGTTTGGCAATCAGCCCCAGCATTTT
TRBV6-5	.	TRBJ1-2	15	TRBD1	CASSFLTGANYGYTF	TGTGCCAGCAGTTTCCTGACAGGGGCGAACTATGGCTACACCTTC
TRBV19	.	TRBJ2-1	16	TRBD2	CASRWASGGPYNEQFF	TGTGCCAGTCGGTGGGCTAGCGGAGGGCCGTACAATGAGCAGTTCTTC
TRBV14	.	TRBJ2-7	14	.	CASSQVSRAYEQYF	TGTGCCAGCAGCCAAGTAAGCCGGGCGTACGAGCAGTACTTC
TRBV19	.	TRBJ1-3	16	TRBD1	CASSIGTGYSGRTIYF	TGTGCCAGTAGTATTGGGACAGGCTACTCTGGTCGCACCATATATTTT